Presented here are 27 T cell receptor beta chains from one specimen sequenced in a study of shared clonotypes between healthy human individuals. Some clones are missing from TCRdb's copy, which holds only in-frame ones; the method was immunoSEQ multiplex PCR. The repertoire holds some 2 million clones, with about 95% as singletons. Selected positively for CCR7 and CD45RO-negative, naive CD8 cells excluded terminally differentiated effector memory CD45RA+ cells. Material for sequencing was naive CD8+ T cells sorted from blood. These receptors were obtained from a man aged 18 to 29 in good health.

The genes are TRBV4-1 and TRBJ2-1; a weak D match, TRBD1 (5 bases). Germline lookup yields CDR1 MGHRA and CDR2 YSYEKL. V was clipped by 4 bases and J by 5 bases, with 15 bases between them. The length of the CDR3 is 15 residues. CDR3 region: CASSPIEQVNNEQFF. CDR3 DNA sequence: TGCGCCAGCAGCCCGATAGAACAGGTTAACAATGAGCAGTTCTTC.

V and J are TRBV4-1 and TRBJ2-1; 9 bases are shared with TRBD1. The CDR3 spans 14 residues. CDR1 and CDR2 from the germline V gene are MGHRA and YSYEKL. The ends lost 4 bases at V and 7 bases at J; junction bases unmatched: 5. The CDR3 coding sequence is TGCGCCAGCAGCCGCGGGACAGGGCTAAATGAGCAGTTCTTC. It translates to CASSRGTGLNEQFF.

The chain uses TRBV9 and TRBJ1-2; TRBD1 matches 9 bases. Germline V gene data show CDR1 as SGDLS and CDR2 as YYNGEE. V was pared by 2 bases and J by 5 bases, with 10 bases of the junction left unmatched. The CDR3 sequence is 16 residues long. This CDR3 reads CASSVGMMTGGYGYTF. CDR3 bases: TGTGCCAGCAGCGTGGGGATGATGACAGGGGGATATGGCTACACCTTC.

V and J are TRBV19 and TRBJ1-1, with a weak D call TRBD1 (5 bases). CDR3 length equals 14 residues. Germline CDR1 and CDR2: LNHDA and SQIVND (reference sequence). Deletions cut 3 bases from V and 2 bases from J, with 10 bases between. The CDR3 coding sequence is TGTGCCAGTAGTATGGGAGGACAAAACACTGAAGCTTTCTTT. This codes for CASSMGGQNTEAFF.

A word on this clone: Other DNA sequences from this sample encode an identical CDR3 as well. The rearrangement uses TRBV4-3 and TRBJ2-2; D is ambiguous. This CDR3 region has 14 residues. Germline V gives CDR1 LGHNA, CDR2 YSLEER. The V end lost 1 base, the J end lost 2 bases, and 5 bases lay between the germline ends. The CDR3 DNA follows: TGCGCCAGCAGCCAAGCTCTCAACACCGGGGAGCTGTTTTTT. This encodes CASSQALNTGELFF.

The chain couples TRBV5-6 to TRBJ2-7; possibly TRBD1 for D (6 bases). Per germline, CDR1 SGHDT and CDR2 YYEEEE. CDR3 length: 14 amino acids. V was pared by 4 bases and J by 0 bases, with 11 bases between. The CDR3 reads CASSQRGSSYEQYF. In DNA, the CDR3 is TGTGCCAGCAGCCAGAGGGGGAGCTCCTACGAGCAGTACTTC.

CDR3 DNA: TGTGCCAGCAGCGCCTGGGACTCCTACGAGCAGTACTTC. It is translated as CASSAWDSYEQYF. This sequence joins TRBV5-6 and TRBJ2-7; D is undetermined. Germline lookup yields CDR1 SGHDT and CDR2 YYEEEE. Trimming pared 4 bases from V and 0 bases from J, leaving 8 bases between. This CDR3 is 13 amino acids long.

Comments on this clone: Different DNA sequences within this sample yield the same CDR3. The rearrangement links TRBV27 to TRBJ1-4; no firm D call. The germline gives CDR1 MNHEY, CDR2 SMNVEV (reference sequence). Trimming stripped 3 bases from V and 0 bases from J, with 5 bases between. This CDR3 comprises 14 residues. In DNA, the CDR3 is TGTGCCAGCAGTTTGGACGCAACTAATGAAAAACTGTTTTTT. This codes for CASSLDATNEKLFF.

This chain connects TRBV6-1 to TRBJ1-2; D unresolved. Germline CDR1 MNHNS, CDR2 SASEGT. V shed 3 bases and J shed 2 bases, with 10 bases lying between them. The CDR3 length is 14 residues. The DNA of the CDR3 is TGTGCCAGCAGTGATCTCTTCCCAAACTATGGCTACACCTTC. It specifies CASSDLFPNYGYTF.

The CDR3 region is CASSMSQGYEQYF. The CDR3 coding sequence is TGTGCCAGTAGTATGTCACAGGGCTACGAGCAGTACTTC. V usage is TRBV19 and J usage is TRBJ2-7; D perhaps matches TRBD1 (6 bases). This CDR3 is built from 13 residues. The V gene lost 3 bases and the J gene lost 3 bases, with 9 bases spanning the gap. The germline gives CDR1 LNHDA, CDR2 SQIVND (reference sequence).

The chain combines TRBV7-2 with TRBJ2-7; 12 bases align to TRBD2. Trimming at V came to 5 bases and at J to 3 bases, leaving 5 bases not matched to a gene. The V gene's germline CDR1 is SGHTA and CDR2 FQGNSA. This CDR3 is 15 amino acids long. CDR3 nucleotides: TGTGCCAGCAGCCCAGAGGGACTAGCGGGCTACGAGCAGTACTTC. Translation: CASSPEGLAGYEQYF.

For this clone: Other DNA sequences from this sample encode an identical CDR3 as well. This rearrangement joins TRBV7-9 to TRBJ2-7; D not certain. Germline V CDR1 and CDR2: SEHNR, FQNEAQ (reference sequence). CDR3 size: 12 residues. V was trimmed by 3 bases and J by 4 bases, leaving 7 bases between them. CDR3 nucleotide sequence: TGTGCCAGCAGCTTTGGAAATTACGAGCAGTACTTC. It translates to CASSFGNYEQYF.

The rearrangement links TRBV5-4 to TRBJ2-7, with D tentatively TRBD1 or TRBD2 (6 bases each). Germline CDR1 SGHNT, CDR2 YYREEE (reference sequence). The CDR3 is made up of 15 amino acids. V was shortened by 0 bases and J by 5 bases, with 15 bases between the two germline ends. The CDR3 region has the DNA TGTGCCAGCAGCTTGGTCAGGGGAGGTTCGGACGAGCAGTACTTC. Residues: CASSLVRGGSDEQYF.

In its sample, this clone was seen once. V and J are TRBV9 and TRBJ1-6, with a tentative D call TRBD1 (5 bases). V was shortened by 4 bases and J by 7 bases, with 12 bases between the two germline ends. The CDR3 is 14 residues long. Germline CDR1 reads SGDLS; CDR2 reads YYNGEE. CDR3 region: CASSRPGGNSPLHF. The CDR3 DNA is TGTGCCAGCAGCCGGCCCGGGGGGAATTCACCCCTCCACTTT.

CDR3 in amino acids: CASSLSDANEQFF. DNA for the CDR3: TGTGCCAGCAGCTTATCAGATGCCAATGAGCAGTTCTTC. The chain joins TRBV7-9 to TRBJ2-1; D uncertain. V dropped 2 bases and J dropped 6 bases, with 8 bases sitting between them. The CDR3 is 13 residues long. Germline CDR1 and CDR2: SEHNR and FQNEAQ (reference sequence).

The chain combines TRBV9 with TRBJ2-1, with unresolved D. The length of the CDR3 is 16 residues. V was trimmed by 4 bases and J by 0 bases, leaving 14 bases between them. Germline values: CDR1 SGDLS, CDR2 YYNGEE. In DNA form, the CDR3 reads TGTGCCAGCAGCCCCCTGGACCTAAGCTCCTACAATGAGCAGTTCTTC. Protein: CASSPLDLSSYNEQFF.

J is TRBJ1-5 and V is TRBV28; D gene ambiguous. The germline V and J ends were trimmed by 3 bases and 2 bases, with 11 bases remaining between them. The germline gives CDR1 MDHEN, CDR2 SYDVKM. There are 15 residues in the CDR3. The CDR3 region is CASSFEEFGNQPQHF. The CDR3 DNA is TGTGCCAGCAGTTTCGAGGAATTCGGCAATCAGCCCCAGCATTTT.

The chain carries TRBV5-1 and TRBJ2-7; no clear D. The germline CDR1 and CDR2 sequences are SGHRS and YFSETQ. Trimming took 0 bases from V and 3 from J, leaving 7 bases between them. This CDR3 has 13 amino acids. The CDR3 spells CASSLEPYYEQYF. The CDR3 nucleotides are TGCGCCAGCAGCTTGGAGCCTTACTACGAGCAGTACTTC.

V gene TRBV5-1 combines with J gene TRBJ2-3, with D possibly called TRBD1 or TRBD2 (7 bases each). The V end lost 0 bases, the J end lost 4 bases, and 12 bases lay between the germline ends. This CDR3 spans 15 amino acids. CDR1 SGHRS and CDR2 YFSETQ come from the germline V gene. The CDR3 is CASSLVPGGADTQYF. CDR3 nucleotides: TGCGCCAGCAGCTTGGTACCAGGGGGGGCAGATACGCAGTATTTT. Full variable domain (remainder filled in from reference TRBV5-1 and TRBJ2-3): KAGVTQTPRYLIKTRGQQVTLSCSPISGHRSVSWYQQTPGQGLQFLFEYFSETQRNKGNFPGRFSGRQFSNSRSEMNVSTLELGDSALYLCASSLVPGGADTQYFGPGTRLTVL.

The genes are TRBV4-1 and TRBJ2-7, with D maybe TRBD1 (6 bases). The CDR3 is 16 residues long. V gave up 1 base and J gave up 4 bases, with 17 bases separating them. From germline, CDR1 is MGHRA and CDR2 YSYEKL. The chain's CDR3 is CASSQGGSRGQYEQYF. For the CDR3, the DNA is TGCGCCAGCAGCCAAGGTGGTAGCAGGGGACAATACGAGCAGTACTTC.

To note about this clone: Additional DNA sequences in this sample encode the identical CDR3. This chain uses TRBV5-1 with TRBJ2-7; D remains ambiguous. CDR3 length: 13 residues. In germline, CDR1 is SGHRS, CDR2 YFSETQ. Trimming removed 1 base at V and 3 bases at J, with 8 bases between. The CDR3, as DNA: TGCGCCAGCAGCTTGCAGGTTAGCTACGAGCAGTACTTC. Translation gives CASSLQVSYEQYF.

J is TRBJ2-7 and V is TRBV23-1; D is unclear. TRBV23-1 is an ORF, and what it does is uncertain. The CDR3 has 14 amino acids. V was clipped by 4 bases and J by 5 bases, with 15 bases between them. The CDR3: CASSPHVLEHEQYF. CDR3 DNA sequence: TGCGCCAGCAGTCCGCACGTCCTTGAGCACGAGCAGTACTTC.

This chain joins TRBV19 and TRBJ2-1; unclear D gene. Trimming cost V 5 bases and J 9 bases, with 11 bases left between them. CDR1 LNHDA and CDR2 SQIVND come from the germline V gene (reference sequence). The CDR3 extends over 12 amino acids. CDR3 DNA: TGTGCCAGTAGTTTGCCGGCGGCTGAGCAGTTCTTC. This gives the protein CASSLPAAEQFF.

This chain connects TRBV11-2 to TRBJ1-6, with a tentative D call TRBD1 (5 bases). The CDR3 has 17 amino acids. V was clipped by 3 bases and J by 9 bases, with 21 bases between them. Germline V gives CDR1 SGHAT, CDR2 FQNNGV. The CDR3 region is CASSLGPPGASGSPLHF. The CDR3 DNA follows: TGTGCCAGCAGCTTGGGTCCCCCCGGGGCTTCGGGTTCACCCCTCCACTTT.

The chain uses TRBV7-9 and TRBJ2-7; no definite D call. V lost 4 bases to trimming and J lost 0 bases, with 10 bases between them. The CDR3 spans 14 residues. Looked up from germline, CDR1 is SEHNR and CDR2 is FQNEAQ (reference sequence). The CDR3 sequence: CASSSQSNSYEQYF. In nucleotides, the CDR3 is TGTGCCAGCAGCTCCCAATCTAACTCCTACGAGCAGTACTTC.

The gene calls are TRBV9 and TRBJ2-7; 7 nucleotides align to TRBD1. V gave up 4 bases and J gave up 0 bases; unmatched junction bases: 7. Germline values: CDR1 SGDLS, CDR2 YYNGEE. This CDR3 spans 15 amino acids. CDR3 coding DNA: TGTGCCAGCAGCATAGGGGGCACGAGCTCCTACGAGCAGTACTTC. It encodes CASSIGGTSSYEQYF.

The chain joins TRBV10-3 to TRBJ2-7; D gene unclear. The CDR3 sequence is 14 residues long. V shed 2 bases and J shed 1 base, with 9 bases lying between them. Germline assignment: CDR1 ENHRY and CDR2 SYGVKD. CDR3 sequence: CAISESQFSYEQYF. The CDR3 nucleotides are TGTGCCATCAGTGAGAGCCAATTTTCCTACGAGCAGTACTTC.